A single sample is the source of the 18 T cell receptor beta chains below, sequenced in a study of blood T cell repertoires in COVID-19. Libraries were prepared by immunoSEQ multiplex PCR; TCRdb keeps only in-frame clonotypes and omits some of them. The data contain some 70,000 clones, roughly 84% of them singletons. Sequences were obtained from peripheral blood. The receptors shown here come from a man between 45 and 60 years old with active COVID-19.

The J gene is TRBJ2-5, the V gene TRBV5-1; 7 nucleotides line up with TRBD1. Germline V CDR1 and CDR2: SGHRS, YFSETQ. This CDR3 has 14 residues. After removal of 4 bases from V and 5 bases from J, the junction contained 8 bases not matched to a gene. The CDR3 coding sequence is TGCGCCAGCAGCATAGGACAGGAAAGGGAGACCCAGTACTTC. This sequence encodes CASSIGQERETQYF. Full variable domain (rest looked up from reference TRBV5-1 and TRBJ2-5): KAGVTQTPRYLIKTRGQQVTLSCSPISGHRSVSWYQQTPGQGLQFLFEYFSETQRNKGNFPGRFSGRQFSNSRSEMNVSTLELGDSALYLCASSIGQERETQYFGPGTRLLVL.

The genes are TRBV6-5 and TRBJ1-2; 8 positions match TRBD1. V shed 5 bases, J shed 4 bases, and the junction held 6 bases outside the gene matches. This CDR3 has 14 residues. Germline V CDR1 and CDR2: MNHEY, SVGAGI. The CDR3 DNA sequence: TGTGCCAGCAGTACCGACAGGGGTGGCTATGGCTACACCTTC. It yields the protein CASSTDRGGYGYTF.

The chain employs TRBV4-1 and TRBJ1-2; D gene ambiguous. This CDR3 contains 16 residues. The V gene lost 0 bases and the J gene lost 4 bases, with 15 bases spanning the gap. Per germline, CDR1 MGHRA and CDR2 YSYEKL. The CDR3 protein is CASSQESATPVYGYTF. CDR3 bases: TGCGCCAGCAGCCAAGAGTCTGCAACCCCGGTCTATGGCTACACCTTC.

In DNA, the CDR3 is TGTGCCAGCAGCCTCGGCGGAGCGGGGACCCAGCAGTACTTC. The encoded protein is CASSLGGAGTQQYF. The chain employs TRBV3-1 (or the pseudogene TRBV3-2) and TRBJ2-7, with 7 bases that match TRBD2. With 4 bases clipped from V and 8 bases from J, the junction kept 11 bases outside the gene matches. The CDR3 contains 14 residues. Germline V CDR1 and CDR2: LGHDT, YNNKEL (reference sequence).

This sequence joins TRBV3-1 (or the pseudogene TRBV3-2) and TRBJ1-4; no reliable D call. CDR1 is LGHDT and CDR2 is YNNKEL in the germline V gene (reference sequence). The CDR3 has 15 amino acids. V was clipped by 4 bases and J by 4 bases, with 13 bases between them. CDR3 loop: CASSPLRGRNEKLFF. CDR3 nucleotide sequence: TGTGCCAGCAGCCCACTAAGAGGCCGTAATGAAAAACTGTTTTTT.

This clone appeared a few times. The chain couples TRBV2 to TRBJ2-7; 7 nucleotides line up with TRBD1. V was clipped by 7 bases and J by 5 bases; unmatched bases: 11. The CDR3 contains 14 residues. CDR1 SNHLY and CDR2 FYNNEI come from the germline V gene. The CDR3 nucleotides are TGTGCCAGCAAACGACAGGGTTTAGGTGACGAGCAGTACGTC. It yields the protein CASKRQGLGDEQYV.

The V call is TRBV6-5, the J call TRBJ1-5; 9 nucleotides match TRBD1. After removal of 7 bases from V and 5 bases from J, the junction contained 6 bases not matched to a gene. The CDR3 runs 14 residues. Germline CDR1 reads MNHEY; CDR2 reads SVGAGI. CDR3: CASTGQGPHQPQHF. Written as DNA, the CDR3 is TGTGCCAGCACGGGACAGGGCCCTCATCAGCCCCAGCATTTT.

The chain uses TRBV30 and TRBJ2-1; 13 bases map to TRBD2. CDR1 is GTSNPN and CDR2 is SVGIG in the germline V gene (reference sequence). This CDR3 is built from 19 residues. The V gene end was trimmed by 1 base and the J gene end by 1 base; junction bases not matched to a gene: 10. CDR3 DNA sequence: TGTGCCTGGAGTGCTTACGGACTAGCGGGAGTCAGGTCCTACAATGAGCAGTTCTTC. It encodes CAWSAYGLAGVRSYNEQFF.

The V gene is TRBV18, the J gene TRBJ1-6; the match to TRBD1 covers 7 bases. CDR1 and CDR2 from the germline V gene are KGHSH and LQKENI. V gave up 1 base and J gave up 7 bases; unmatched junction bases: 1. This CDR3 contains 14 residues. The CDR3 bases are TGTGCCAGCTCACCACAGGGGGCGAATTCACCCCTCCACTTT. Residues: CASSPQGANSPLHF.

This chain joins TRBV18 and TRBJ2-4; D possibly corresponds to TRBD2 (6 bases). Germline CDR1 is KGHSH and CDR2 is LQKENI. The germline V and J ends were trimmed by 3 bases and 1 base, with 13 bases remaining between them. This CDR3 spans 16 amino acids. The CDR3 region is CASSPPSGVAKNIQYF. The CDR3 coding sequence is TGTGCCAGCTCACCTCCCTCGGGAGTTGCCAAAAACATTCAGTACTTC.

This chain's CDR3 is CASSLARGQGESGELFF. The CDR3 region has the DNA TGTGCCAGCAGCTTAGCCCGGGGCCAGGGGGAGTCCGGGGAGCTGTTTTTT. This chain uses TRBV7-6 with TRBJ2-2; the match to TRBD1 covers 7 bases. V gave up 0 bases and J gave up 6 bases; unmatched junction bases: 10. Germline CDR1 is SGHVS and CDR2 is FNYEAQ. The CDR3 spans 17 residues. The full variable domain, rest sourced from reference TRBV7-6 and TRBJ2-2, is GAGVSQSPRYKVTKRGQDVALRCDPISGHVSLYWYRQALGQGPEFLTYFNYEAQQDKSGLPNDRFSAERPEGSISTLTIQRTEQRDSAMYRCASSLARGQGESGELFFGEGSRLTVL.

This clone appeared a single time. The chain is built from TRBV6-6 and TRBJ1-2, with TRBD1 matching 11 bases. V shed 7 bases and J 5 bases; nucleotides not matched to a gene: 12. Germline V lookup: CDR1 MNHNY, CDR2 SVGAGI (reference sequence). This CDR3 is 16 amino acids long. CDR3 in amino acids: CASTDGQGALFYGYTF. CDR3 DNA: TGTGCCAGCACCGACGGACAGGGGGCGCTTTTTTATGGCTACACCTTC.

This clone came up once. The rearrangement links TRBV14 to TRBJ1-5; D is unclear. CDR3 length: 13 residues. Germline-derived CDR1 and CDR2 are SGHDN and FVKESK. Between the trimmed V and J ends, which lost 3 bases and 2 bases, there was a span of 5 bases. In DNA, the CDR3 is TGTGCCAGCAGCCAGGGAGGCAATCAGCCCCAGCATTTT. It yields the protein CASSQGGNQPQHF.

V usage is TRBV7-9 and J usage is TRBJ2-5, with TRBD2 as a possible D gene (6 bases). This CDR3 is built from 15 residues. The V end lost 6 bases, the J end lost 1 base, and 15 bases lay between the germline ends. Germline V CDR1 and CDR2: SEHNR, FQNEAQ (reference sequence). CDR3: CASSPPGGRQETQYF. The CDR3 nucleotides are TGTGCCAGCAGTCCCCCCGGGGGTCGCCAAGAGACCCAGTACTTC.

The chain employs TRBV19 and TRBJ1-5; D unclear. Deletions cut 0 bases from V and 12 bases from J, with 24 bases between. Germline assignment: CDR1 LNHDA and CDR2 SQIVND (reference sequence). The length of the CDR3 is 17 residues. In DNA form, the CDR3 reads TGTGCCAGTAGTATAGACGAATCCGAGCCTTTTCGCGCGGGCCAGCATTTT. It yields the protein CASSIDESEPFRAGQHF.

The chain is built from TRBV5-4 and TRBJ2-2; TRBD2 matches at 11 bases. J was trimmed by 6 bases and V by 2 bases; bases with no gene match: 9. Germline V gives CDR1 SGHNT, CDR2 YYREEE (reference sequence). This CDR3 is 17 amino acids long. The CDR3 sequence: CASSLLISGRAAGELFF. The CDR3 coding sequence is TGTGCCAGCAGCTTACTCATTAGCGGGAGGGCGGCCGGGGAGCTGTTTTTT.

V gene TRBV28 combines with J gene TRBJ1-5, with 8 bases aligning to TRBD1. This CDR3 is 13 amino acids long. Germline CDR1 MDHEN, CDR2 SYDVKM. J lost 7 bases, V lost 6 bases, and 5 bases had no gene match. The CDR3 region is CASRTGGSQPQHF. The CDR3 coding sequence is TGTGCCAGCAGAACAGGGGGGAGCCAGCCCCAGCATTTT.

The chain is built from TRBV19 and TRBJ1-5, with D hard to call. The CDR3 is 14 amino acids. Germline V CDR1 and CDR2: LNHDA, SQIVND (reference sequence). V lost 3 bases to trimming and J lost 3 bases, with 9 bases between them. CDR3 coding DNA: TGTGCCAGTAGTATCTCCAGTCTCAATCAGCCCCAGCATTTT. Translation: CASSISSLNQPQHF.